One and the same sample provided the 21 T cell receptor beta chains below, sequenced in a study of T cells in localized non-small cell lung cancer. The table came from immunoSEQ multiplex PCR; TCRdb's copy has only in-frame clones and leaves some out. In the table there are 1,500 or so clones, around 20% of which are singletons. The sample was lung tumor tissue, taken before any cancer treatment. These receptor sequences come from a male donor at least 60 years old with stage III squamous cell lung carcinoma.

A few counts support this clone. J is TRBJ1-5 and V is TRBV9; TRBD1 is a possible D gene (6 bases). The V and J ends lost 3 bases and 11 bases respectively, with 15 bases between them. Germline values: CDR1 SGDLS, CDR2 YYNGEE. CDR3 size: 13 residues. The CDR3 here is CASSDPSGAAQHF. CDR3 DNA sequence: TGTGCCAGCAGCGACCCATCGGGGGCGGCCCAGCATTTT.

This clone has a handful of counts. The V gene is TRBV12-5, the J gene TRBJ2-3; D ambiguous. Germline V CDR1 and CDR2: LGHNT, FRNRAP. The CDR3 runs 12 residues. CDR3 nucleotide sequence: TGTGCCAGCACCCATGACACAGATACGCAGTATTTT. As protein: CASTHDTDTQYF.

This clone was seen more than once but under ten times. The CDR3 region is CASSSQGNTEAFF. The CDR3 coding sequence is TGTGCCAGCAGCTCACAGGGGAACACTGAAGCTTTCTTT. This chain connects TRBV7-2 to TRBJ1-1; D possibly corresponds to TRBD1 (6 bases). CDR1 and CDR2 from the germline V gene are SGHTA and FQGNSA. V was cut by 4 bases and J by 1 base, with 7 bases left in between. The CDR3 has 13 amino acids. Full variable domain (remainder filled in from reference TRBV7-2 and TRBJ1-1): GAGVSQSPSNKVTEKGKDVELRCDPISGHTALYWYRQSLGQGLEFLIYFQGNSAPDKSGLPSDRFSAERTGGSVSTLTIQRTQQEDSAVYLCASSSQGNTEAFFGQGTRLTVV.

This clone was observed a few times. The chain is built from TRBV19 and TRBJ1-5; 9 nucleotides agree with TRBD1. The CDR3 covers 17 residues. CDR1 LNHDA and CDR2 SQIVND come from the germline V gene (reference sequence). The J segment lost 7 bases and the V segment lost 4 bases, leaving 14 bases of the junction unmatched. CDR3 nucleotide sequence: TGTGCCAGTAGTACTGGACAGGGGCCGAACCCTGGGCAGCCCCAGCATTTT. Residues: CASSTGQGPNPGQPQHF.

This clone is classed as medium-sized. The chain has TRBV6-8 and TRBJ1-1, with 8 bases fitting TRBD1. Germline trimming cut 5 bases from V and 3 bases from J; bases unmatched to any gene: 8. CDR3 length: 15 residues. Looked up from germline, CDR1 is MNHGY and CDR2 is SAAAGT. CDR3 sequence (DNA): TGTGCCAGCAGTACCACCGGACAGGGTCACACTGAAGCTTTCTTT. Amino acid sequence: CASSTTGQGHTEAFF.

This clone was observed a single time. The chain links TRBV9 to TRBJ1-3; possibly TRBD1 for D (5 bases). Germline V lookup: CDR1 SGDLS, CDR2 YYNGEE. The V end was cut by 4 bases, the J end by 4 bases, with 12 bases between. The CDR3 spans 14 residues. CDR3 nucleotides: TGTGCCAGCAGCCCCCGGGACCGCGGAAACACCATATATTTT. This gives the protein CASSPRDRGNTIYF.

This sequence joins TRBV28 and TRBJ1-5, with D perhaps TRBD1 (5 bases). V was cut by 5 bases and J by 4 bases, with 21 bases left in between. Germline CDR1 is MDHEN and CDR2 is SYDVKM. The CDR3 is 17 residues long. CDR3 in amino acids: CASSHYPLPGLNQPQHF. The CDR3, as DNA: TGTGCCAGCAGTCATTACCCTTTGCCAGGGCTAAATCAGCCCCAGCATTTT.

This clone was detected a few times. The gene calls are TRBV11-3 and TRBJ2-6; D is unclear. Germline V CDR1 and CDR2: SGHNT, YENEEA. The germline V and J ends were trimmed by 5 bases and 0 bases, with 11 bases remaining between them. This CDR3 is built from 16 residues. The DNA of the CDR3 is TGTGCCAGCAGCCCCGTTGGTTACTCTGGGGCCAACGTCCTGACTTTC. Amino acid sequence: CASSPVGYSGANVLTF. The full variable domain, its missing parts supplied by reference TRBV11-3 and TRBJ2-6, is EAGVVQSPRYKIIEKKQPVAFWCNPISGHNTLYWYLQNLGQGPELLIRYENEEAVDDSQLPKDRFSAERLKGVDSTLKIQPAELGDSAVYLCASSPVGYSGANVLTFGAGSRLTVL.

This sequence joins TRBV11-3 and TRBJ1-2, with 10 nucleotides matching TRBD1. This CDR3 contains 19 residues. Germline assignment: CDR1 SGHNT and CDR2 YENEEA. V lost 5 bases, J lost 1 base, and 16 bases stayed unmatched. Here the CDR3 reads CASSPTNPTGGTLNYGYTF. The DNA for the CDR3 is TGTGCCAGCAGCCCGACCAATCCGACAGGGGGCACACTTAACTATGGCTACACCTTC.

In this sample, this clone is large. The chain carries TRBV28 and TRBJ1-2; D is possibly TRBD1 (6 bases). Trimming stripped 2 bases from V and 5 bases from J, with 15 bases between. Looked up from germline, CDR1 is MDHEN and CDR2 is SYDVKM. The CDR3 is 15 amino acids. CDR3 in amino acids: CASSLGGRTYYGYTF. The CDR3 bases are TGTGCCAGCAGTTTAGGGGGGCGGACTTATTATGGCTACACCTTC.

J is TRBJ2-2 and V is TRBV18, with D perhaps TRBD1 or TRBD2 (5 bases each). V lost 6 bases, J lost 4 bases, and 12 bases lay in between. Germline CDR1 reads KGHSH; CDR2 reads LQKENI. The CDR3 totals 14 residues. The CDR3: CASSPGPATGELFF. CDR3 DNA: TGTGCCAGCTCTCCGGGACCGGCCACCGGGGAGCTGTTTTTT.

By share of the sample, this clone is medium-sized. This sequence joins TRBV11-3 and TRBJ1-2; 10 nucleotides line up with TRBD1. The CDR3 length is 17 residues. Germline V gene lookup returns CDR1 SGHNT and CDR2 YENEEA. V was pared by 4 bases and J by 4 bases, with 12 bases of the junction left unmatched. The CDR3 bases are TGTGCCAGCAGCTCCCAGCTCTGGGACAGGGGAAGCTATGGCTACACCTTC. This gives the protein CASSSQLWDRGSYGYTF. The whole variable domain, filled in from reference TRBV11-3 and TRBJ1-2, reads EAGVVQSPRYKIIEKKQPVAFWCNPISGHNTLYWYLQNLGQGPELLIRYENEEAVDDSQLPKDRFSAERLKGVDSTLKIQPAELGDSAVYLCASSSQLWDRGSYGYTFGSGTRLTVV.

This chain links TRBV19 with TRBJ2-5; 11 bases are shared with TRBD2. The CDR3 runs to 16 residues. J was trimmed by 2 bases and V by 1 base; bases with no gene match: 3. Germline V gene sequence: CDR1 LNHDA, CDR2 SQIVND (reference sequence). The CDR3 region has the DNA TGTGCCAGTAGTATAGCTACTAGCGGGGGACAAGAGACCCAGTACTTC. It translates to CASSIATSGGQETQYF.

CDR3 nucleotides: TGCAGCGTTGAACAGTCTATGAACACTGAAGCTTTCTTT. Its protein is CSVEQSMNTEAFF. The V call is TRBV29-1, the J call TRBJ1-1, with unresolved D. The length of the CDR3 is 13 residues. Germline CDR1 SQVTM, CDR2 ANQGSEA. Trimming pared 2 bases from V and 0 bases from J, leaving 7 bases between.

The chain carries TRBV11-3 and TRBJ1-1; 8 nucleotides agree with TRBD1. Germline V gives CDR1 SGHNT, CDR2 YENEEA. The V segment lost 2 bases and the J segment 0 bases; nucleotides outside the gene matches: 8. The CDR3 covers 17 residues. CDR3 coding DNA: TGTGCCAGCAGCTTATTGGGACAGGCAAGCTTGAACACTGAAGCTTTCTTT. Translated: CASSLLGQASLNTEAFF.

This clone has just a few counts. V is TRBV2 and J is TRBJ2-7, with D hard to call. The length of the CDR3 is 13 residues. Trimming left V 6 bases short and J 2 bases short, with 11 bases between. The germline gives CDR1 SNHLY, CDR2 FYNNEI. CDR3 bases: TGTGCCAGCAGACTGGACGTAACCTACGAGCAGTACTTC. Protein: CASRLDVTYEQYF. The full variable domain, rest sourced from reference TRBV2 and TRBJ2-7, is EPEVTQTPSHQVTQMGQEVILRCVPISNHLYFYWYRQILGQKVEFLVSFYNNEISEKSEIFDDQFSVERPDGSNFTLKIRSTKLEDSAMYFCASRLDVTYEQYFGPGTRLTVT.

The sample holds a few counts of this clone. V is TRBV12-5 and J is TRBJ2-7; 12 bases line up with TRBD2. Germline V gene sequence: CDR1 LGHNT, CDR2 FRNRAP. This CDR3 contains 18 residues. CDR3 in amino acids: CASARSDKGLAGGSEQYF. DNA of the CDR3: TGTGCCAGCGCACGATCAGACAAGGGGCTAGCGGGGGGGTCCGAGCAGTACTTC.

This clone is categorized as medium-sized. The chain employs TRBV9 and TRBJ1-3; D is ambiguous. The germline V gene has CDR1 SGDLS and CDR2 YYNGEE. The V and J ends lost 0 bases and 0 bases respectively, with 7 bases between them. The CDR3 has 15 residues. This chain's CDR3 is CASSVDSNSGNTIYF. The CDR3 bases are TGTGCCAGCAGCGTAGACAGCAACTCTGGAAACACCATATATTTT.

The chain recombines TRBV10-2 with TRBJ1-6, with D possibly TRBD1 on 5 matching bases. V lost 6 bases to trimming and J lost 6 bases, with 21 bases between them. This CDR3 spans 17 amino acids. CDR1 and CDR2 (germline): WSHSY, SAAADI. CDR3: CASRILTVGTGNSPLHF. As DNA, the CDR3 is TGCGCCAGCAGGATTCTGACCGTAGGGACGGGTAATTCACCCCTCCACTTT.

This clone occurred once. The chain carries TRBV30 and TRBJ2-1; D is unresolved. This CDR3 has 14 residues. Trimming shortened V by 1 base and J by 0 bases, and 7 bases separated the two germline ends. The germline V gene encodes CDR1 GTSNPN and CDR2 SVGIG (reference sequence). The CDR3 nucleotides are TGTGCCTGGAGTGCAGGCAGCTCCTACAATGAGCAGTTCTTC. The encoded protein is CAWSAGSSYNEQFF.

CDR3 loop: CASSYSRNFNYGYTF. In DNA form, the CDR3 reads TGTGCCAGCAGTTACTCCAGAAATTTTAACTATGGCTACACCTTC. The chain has TRBV6-8 and TRBJ1-2; D call uncertain. V was cut by 0 bases and J by 1 base, with 9 bases left in between. The germline CDR1 and CDR2 sequences are MNHGY and SAAAGT. The CDR3 contains 15 residues.